The sequence of this TCR beta chain was determined in a study of immune evolution from preneoplasia to lung adenocarcinoma. Sequencing used immunoSEQ multiplex PCR; TCRdb keeps in-frame clones, though not all of them. The profile shows more than 12,000 clones, 81% of them singletons. With 5 bases removed from V and 6 bases from J, the gap between germline ends came to 11 bases. The CDR3 is 13 residues long. Germline V CDR1 and CDR2: MDHEN, SYDVKM. J is TRBJ2-1 and V is TRBV28; D might be TRBD2 (5 bases). The sequence was obtained from a person aged 55-80 years with lung adenocarcinoma. The sequencing input was FFPE minimally invasive lung adenocarcinoma tissue. The CDR3 nucleotides read TGTGCCAGCAGTCTAGGACTCACCAATGAGCAGTTCTTC. Its translation: CASSLGLTNEQFF. The full variable domain, completed using reference TRBV28 and TRBJ2-1, is DVKVTQSSRYLVKRTGEKVFLECVQDMDHENMFWYRQDPGLGLRLIYFSYDVKMKEKGDIPEGYSVSREKKERFSLILESASTNQTSMYLCASSLGLTNEQFFGPGTRLTVL.